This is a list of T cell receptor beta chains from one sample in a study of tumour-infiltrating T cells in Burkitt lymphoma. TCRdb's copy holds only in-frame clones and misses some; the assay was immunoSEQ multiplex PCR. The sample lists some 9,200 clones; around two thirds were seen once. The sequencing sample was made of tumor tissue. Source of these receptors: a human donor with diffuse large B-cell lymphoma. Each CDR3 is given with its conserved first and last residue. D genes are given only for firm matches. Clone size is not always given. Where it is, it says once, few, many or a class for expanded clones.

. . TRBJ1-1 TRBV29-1 CSTRIREDTEAFF TGCAGCACCCGGATTCGGGAGGACACTGAAGCTTTCTTT
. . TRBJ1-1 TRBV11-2 CASSLRTNTEAFF TGTGCCAGCAGCTTACGGACGAACACTGAAGCTTTCTTT
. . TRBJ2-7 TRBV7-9 CASSLLQVFDRYEQYF TGTGCCAGCAGCTTATTACAGGTATTCGATCGGTACGAGCAGTACTTC
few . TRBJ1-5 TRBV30 CAWSVLNQPQHF TGTGCCTGGAGTGTCCTCAATCAGCCCCAGCATTTT
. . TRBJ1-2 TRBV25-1 CASSDSGPSWNGYTF TGTGCCAGCAGTGACTCCGGACCGTCTTGGAACGGCTACACCTTC
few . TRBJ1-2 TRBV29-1 CSVEDLNRPLFGYTF TGCAGCGTTGAAGATTTAAACAGGCCCCTATTTGGCTACACCTTC
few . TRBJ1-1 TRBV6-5 CASSSNLNTEAFF TGTGCCAGCAGTTCTAACCTGAACACTGAAGCTTTCTTT
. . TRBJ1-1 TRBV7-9 CASSLWKIRTAENTEAFF TGTGCCAGCAGCTTATGGAAGATCCGAACAGCCGAGAACACTGAAGCTTTCTTT
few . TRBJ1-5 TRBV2 CASTTRDILVYGNQPQHF TGTGCCAGCACTACCCGTGACATTCTAGTTTATGGCAATCAGCCCCAGCATTTT
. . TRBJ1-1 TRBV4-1 CASSQDATWATEAFF TGCGCCAGCAGCCAAGATGCAACCTGGGCCACTGAAGCTTTCTTT
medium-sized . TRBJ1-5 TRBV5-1 CASSLDSNQPQHF TGCGCCAGCAGCTTGGACAGCAATCAGCCCCAGCATTTT
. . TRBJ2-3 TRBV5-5 CASSFPAADTQYF TGTGCCAGCAGCTTTCCGGCCGCAGATACGCAGTATTTT
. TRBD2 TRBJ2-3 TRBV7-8 CASSLGLAGGTDTQYF TGTGCCAGCAGCTTAGGGTTAGCGGGGGGCACAGATACGCAGTATTTT
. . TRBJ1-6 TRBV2 CASNEESNSPLHF TGTGCCAGCAATGAGGAGAGTAATTCACCCCTCCACTTT
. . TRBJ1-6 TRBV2 CASLSSYNSPLHF TGTGCCAGCTTGAGCTCCTATAATTCACCCCTCCACTTT
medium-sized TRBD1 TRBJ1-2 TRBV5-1 CASRRDSYGYTF TGCGCCAGCCGGCGGGACAGCTATGGCTACACCTTC
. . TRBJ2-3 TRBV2 CASSQGGFTDTQYF TGTGCCAGCAGTCAGGGGGGTTTCACAGATACGCAGTATTTT
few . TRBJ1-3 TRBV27 CASSLSPRALNTIYF TGTGCCAGCAGTTTATCCCCCAGGGCTCTCAACACCATATATTTT
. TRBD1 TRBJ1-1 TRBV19 CASHTTGGTEAFF TGTGCCAGTCACACCACAGGGGGCACTGAAGCTTTCTTT
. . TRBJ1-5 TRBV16 CASSHLGQNQPQHF TGTGCCAGCAGCCACCTCGGACAGAATCAGCCCCAGCATTTT
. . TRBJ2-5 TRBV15 CATRGDSQETQYF TGTGCCACCAGGGGCGACAGCCAAGAGACCCAGTACTTC
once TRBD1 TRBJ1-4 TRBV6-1 CASRQGPTNEKLFF TGTGCCAGCAGACAGGGGCCAACTAATGAAAAACTGTTTTTT
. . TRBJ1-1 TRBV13 CASSLGGLGTEAFF TGTGCCAGCAGCTTAGGGGGGCTGGGCACTGAAGCTTTCTTT
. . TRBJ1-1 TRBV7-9 CASSLGVTEAFF TGTGCCAGCAGCTTAGGAGTCACTGAAGCTTTCTTT
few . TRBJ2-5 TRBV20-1 CSAKIGETQYF TGCAGTGCAAAGATAGGCGAGACCCAGTACTTC
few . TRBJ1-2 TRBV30 CASSTGLYGYTF TGTGCAAGCTCGACCGGCCTCTATGGCTACACCTTC
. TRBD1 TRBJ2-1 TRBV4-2 CASSQKFGDRRVNEQFF TGTGCCAGCAGCCAAAAGTTCGGGGACAGGCGAGTCAATGAGCAGTTCTTC
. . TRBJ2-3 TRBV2 CASRGWTDTQYF TGTGCCAGCAGGGGCTGGACAGATACGCAGTATTTT
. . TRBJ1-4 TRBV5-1 CASSGGLATNEKLFF TGCGCCAGCAGCGGGGGACTTGCAACTAATGAAAAACTGTTTTTT
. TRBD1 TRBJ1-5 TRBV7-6 CASSFGQEMEPQHF TGTGCCAGCAGCTTCGGACAGGAGATGGAGCCCCAGCATTTT
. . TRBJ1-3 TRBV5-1 CASSLVGQSGNTIYF TGCGCCAGCAGCTTGGTCGGACAGTCTGGAAACACCATATATTTT
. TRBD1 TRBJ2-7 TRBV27 CASSLSTGQGYEQYF TGTGCCAGCAGTTTATCAACGGGACAGGGTTACGAGCAGTACTTC
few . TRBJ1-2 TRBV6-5 CASSYVSSNYGYTF TGTGCCAGCAGTTACGTCTCCAGTAACTATGGCTACACCTTC
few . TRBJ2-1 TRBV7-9 CASRPTTGDSPRHEQFF TGTGCCAGCAGGCCCACTACCGGGGACTCCCCTCGACATGAGCAGTTCTTC
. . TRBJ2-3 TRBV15 CATSTTQPSAGDGDTQYF TGTGCCACCAGCACAACCCAACCCTCGGCAGGGGATGGAGATACGCAGTATTTT
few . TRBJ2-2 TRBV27 CASSSIGELFF TGTGCCAGCAGTTCGATCGGGGAGCTGTTTTTT
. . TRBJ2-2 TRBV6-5 CASSYGGNTGELFF TGTGCCAGCAGTTACGGGGGGAACACCGGGGAGCTGTTTTTT
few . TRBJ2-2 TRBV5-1 CASSFRGANTGELFF TGCGCCAGCAGCTTCAGGGGTGCGAACACCGGGGAGCTGTTTTTT
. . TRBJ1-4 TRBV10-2 CATLDLNEKLFF TGCGCCACCCTGGACCTAAATGAAAAACTGTTTTTT
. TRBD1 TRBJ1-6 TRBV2 CASNPGQGAYNSPLHF TGTGCCAGCAATCCGGGACAGGGGGCCTATAATTCACCCCTCCACTTT
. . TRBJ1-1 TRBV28 CSTGSNTEAFF TGCTCTACGGGGAGCAACACTGAAGCTTTCTTT
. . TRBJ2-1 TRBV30 CAWSDAWAPQFF TGTGCCTGGAGTGACGCCTGGGCTCCTCAGTTCTTC
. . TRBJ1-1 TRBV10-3 CAISERSGINTEAFF TGTGCCATCAGTGAACGGAGCGGGATTAACACTGAAGCTTTCTTT
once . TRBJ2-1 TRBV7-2 CASSLEGGRTYNEQFF TGTGCCAGCAGCTTAGAGGGGGGTCGCACCTACAATGAGCAGTTCTTC
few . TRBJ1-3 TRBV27 CASSDIIGNTIYF TGTGCCAGCAGTGACATCATCGGAAACACCATATATTTT
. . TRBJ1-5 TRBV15 CATSRDFSNQPQHF TGTGCCACCAGCAGGGATTTCTCCAATCAGCCCCAGCATTTT
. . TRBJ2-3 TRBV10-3 CAIVADSHTDTQYF TGTGCCATCGTCGCGGACAGCCACACAGATACGCAGTATTTT
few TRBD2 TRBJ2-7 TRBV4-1 CASSQADGRARGYEQYF TGCGCCAGCAGCCAAGCAGACGGGAGGGCCCGGGGTTACGAGCAGTACTTC
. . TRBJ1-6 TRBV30 CAWSLGQPDSPLHF TGTGCCTGGAGTCTTGGACAGCCAGATTCACCCCTCCACTTT
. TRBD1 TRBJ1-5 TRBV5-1 CASSLGTGGQPQHF TGCGCCAGCAGCTTGGGTACAGGGGGCCAGCCCCAGCATTTT